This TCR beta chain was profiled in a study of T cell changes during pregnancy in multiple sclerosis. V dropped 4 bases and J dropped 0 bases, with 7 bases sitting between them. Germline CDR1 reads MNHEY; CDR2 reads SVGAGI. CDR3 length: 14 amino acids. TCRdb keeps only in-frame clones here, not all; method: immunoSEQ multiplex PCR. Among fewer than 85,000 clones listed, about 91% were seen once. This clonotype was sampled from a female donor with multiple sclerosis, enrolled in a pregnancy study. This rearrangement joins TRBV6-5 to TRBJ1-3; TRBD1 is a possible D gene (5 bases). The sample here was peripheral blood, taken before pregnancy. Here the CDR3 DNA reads TGTGCCAGCAGTTTGACAGCCTCTGGAAACACCATATATTTT. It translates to CASSLTASGNTIYF.